The rows below give T cell receptor beta chains drawn from one sample of a study of blood T cell repertoires in COVID-19. Here immunoSEQ multiplex PCR was the method, and the copy in TCRdb shows in-frame clones only, minus some. The data show a few hundred thousand clones, around nine tenths seen once. The sample taken for sequencing was PBMCs or T cells enriched from blood (not recorded which). The origin of the receptors is a woman in her 40s who had recovered from COVID-19. Each CDR3 is given with its conserved first and last residue.

CDR3 protein	J gene	V gene
CASSGYGGRNTEAFF	TRBJ1-1	TRBV2
CASSIGLTHEQYF	TRBJ2-7	TRBV5-1
CASSIGQGSPYEQYF	TRBJ2-7	TRBV19
CASRLARTGSPLHF	TRBJ1-6	TRBV12-2
CASSTTTGAGGELFF	TRBJ2-2	TRBV11-2
CASSLALSTGGELFF	TRBJ2-2	TRBV7-9
CASSPDTGGGNTEAFF	TRBJ1-1	TRBV18
CASSLADRATQPQHF	TRBJ1-5	TRBV28
CASSPPPGLAGEGYEQYF	TRBJ2-7	TRBV7-8
CASSLALAEQETQYF	TRBJ2-5	TRBV7-9
CASSQVRNYQNEQFF	TRBJ2-1	TRBV4-1
CASSQRVTGELFF	TRBJ2-2	TRBV14